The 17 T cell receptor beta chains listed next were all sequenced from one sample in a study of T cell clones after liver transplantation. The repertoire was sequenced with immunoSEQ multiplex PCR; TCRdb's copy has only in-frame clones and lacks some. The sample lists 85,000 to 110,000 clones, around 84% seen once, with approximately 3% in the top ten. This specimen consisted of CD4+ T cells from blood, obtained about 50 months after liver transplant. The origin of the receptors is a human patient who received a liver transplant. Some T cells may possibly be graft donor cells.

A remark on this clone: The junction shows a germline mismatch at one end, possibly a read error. The CDR3 region has the DNA TGTGCCGGCAGTTCGACAGGGACCCTCCTCTACGAGCAGTACTTC. Its protein product is CAGSSTGTLLYEQYF. The chain is built from TRBV6-1 and TRBJ2-7; 7 bases are shared with TRBD1. Germline assignment: CDR1 MNHNS and CDR2 SASEGT. The CDR3 spans 15 residues.

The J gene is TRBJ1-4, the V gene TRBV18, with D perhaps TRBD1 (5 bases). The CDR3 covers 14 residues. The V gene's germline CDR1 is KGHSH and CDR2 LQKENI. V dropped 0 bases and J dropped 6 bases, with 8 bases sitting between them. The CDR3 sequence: CASSPPGEDEKLFF. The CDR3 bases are TGTGCCAGCTCACCACCGGGGGAGGATGAAAAACTGTTTTTT. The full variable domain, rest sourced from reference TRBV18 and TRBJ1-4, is NAGVMQNPRHLVRRRGQEARLRCSPMKGHSHVYWYRQLPEEGLKFMVYLQKENIIDESGMPKERFSAEFPKEGPSILRIQQVVRGDSAAYFCASSPPGEDEKLFFGSGTQLSVL.

This CDR3 is CASSQDRGVSYNEQFF. The CDR3 nucleotides are TGTGCCAGCAGCCAAGATAGAGGGGTTTCCTACAATGAGCAGTTCTTC. The J gene is TRBJ2-1, the V gene TRBV4-2, with D possibly being TRBD1 or TRBD2 (5 bases each). Germline V gives CDR1 LGHNA, CDR2 YNFKEQ. Trimming shortened V by 0 bases and J by 1 base, and 10 bases separated the two germline ends. This CDR3 spans 16 amino acids.

The CDR3 here is CSVQNGEKLFF. CDR3 nucleotides: TGCAGCGTCCAGAACGGGGAAAAACTGTTTTTT. J is TRBJ1-4 and V is TRBV29-1; unclear D gene. V was clipped by 6 bases and J by 8 bases, with 10 bases between them. This CDR3 is built from 11 residues. Germline-derived CDR1 and CDR2 are SQVTM and ANQGSEA.

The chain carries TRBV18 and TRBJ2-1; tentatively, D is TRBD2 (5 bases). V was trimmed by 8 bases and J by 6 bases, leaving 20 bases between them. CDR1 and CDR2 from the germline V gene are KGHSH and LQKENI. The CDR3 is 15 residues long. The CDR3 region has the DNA TGTGCCAGCCTAGTCGGGGATTTAAGGTTCAATGAGCAGTTCTTC. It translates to CASLVGDLRFNEQFF.

The CDR3: CASSLQGSGANVLTF. CDR3 sequence (DNA): TGTGCCAGCAGTCTTCAGGGCTCTGGGGCCAACGTCCTGACTTTC. The chain has TRBV6-6 and TRBJ2-6; perhaps TRBD1 as D (5 bases). Germline V gene sequence: CDR1 MNHNY, CDR2 SVGAGI (reference sequence). The CDR3 loop spans 15 amino acids. V was shortened by 5 bases and J by 0 bases, with 8 bases between the two germline ends.

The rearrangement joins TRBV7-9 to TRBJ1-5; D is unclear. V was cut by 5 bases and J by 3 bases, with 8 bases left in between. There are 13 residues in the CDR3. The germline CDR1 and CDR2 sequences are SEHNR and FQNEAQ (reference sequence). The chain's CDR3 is CASSPINNQPQHF. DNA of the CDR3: TGTGCCAGCAGCCCCATCAACAATCAGCCCCAGCATTTT.

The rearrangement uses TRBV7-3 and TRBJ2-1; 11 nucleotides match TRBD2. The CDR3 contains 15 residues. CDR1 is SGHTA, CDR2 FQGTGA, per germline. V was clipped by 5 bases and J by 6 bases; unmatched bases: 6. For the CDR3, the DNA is TGTGCCAGCAGCCAGACTAGCGGGACTCTCAATGAGCAGTTCTTC. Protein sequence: CASSQTSGTLNEQFF. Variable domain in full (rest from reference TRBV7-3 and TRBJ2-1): GAGVSQTPSNKVTEKGKYVELRCDPISGHTALYWYRQSLGQGPEFLIYFQGTGAADDSGLPNDRFFAVRPEGSVSTLKIQRTERGDSAVYLCASSQTSGTLNEQFFGPGTRLTVL.

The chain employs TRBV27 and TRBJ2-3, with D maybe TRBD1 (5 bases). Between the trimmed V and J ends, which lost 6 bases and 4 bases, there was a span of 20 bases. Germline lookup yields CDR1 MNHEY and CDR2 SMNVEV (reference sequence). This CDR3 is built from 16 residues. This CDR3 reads CASSSLGAGKSDTQYF. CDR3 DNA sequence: TGTGCCAGCAGCTCCCTTGGGGCAGGAAAATCAGATACGCAGTATTTT.

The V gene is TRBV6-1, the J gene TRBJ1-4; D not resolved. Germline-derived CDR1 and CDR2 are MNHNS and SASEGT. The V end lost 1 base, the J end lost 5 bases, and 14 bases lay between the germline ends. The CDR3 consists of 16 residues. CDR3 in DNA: TGTGCCAGCAGTGAAGAAGGACGGCACCCGAATGAAAAACTGTTTTTT. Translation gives CASSEEGRHPNEKLFF.

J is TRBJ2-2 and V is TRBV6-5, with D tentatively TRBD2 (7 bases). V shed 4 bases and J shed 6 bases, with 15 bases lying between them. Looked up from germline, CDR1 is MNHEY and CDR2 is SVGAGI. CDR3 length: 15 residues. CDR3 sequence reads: CASSSARGLAGELFF. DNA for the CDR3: TGTGCCAGCAGTTCGGCGCGGGGGCTAGCCGGGGAGCTGTTTTTT.

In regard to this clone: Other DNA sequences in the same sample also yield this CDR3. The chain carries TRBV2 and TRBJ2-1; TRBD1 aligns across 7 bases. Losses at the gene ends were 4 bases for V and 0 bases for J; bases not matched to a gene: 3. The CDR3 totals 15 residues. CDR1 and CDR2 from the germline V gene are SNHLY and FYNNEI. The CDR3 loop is CASSGQGSSYNEQFF. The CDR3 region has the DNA TGTGCCAGCAGTGGACAGGGAAGCTCCTACAATGAGCAGTTCTTC.

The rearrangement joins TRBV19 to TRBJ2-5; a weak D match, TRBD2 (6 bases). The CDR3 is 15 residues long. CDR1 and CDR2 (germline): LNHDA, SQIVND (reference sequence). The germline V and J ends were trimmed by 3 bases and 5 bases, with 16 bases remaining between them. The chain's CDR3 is CASSIGLPAGETQYF. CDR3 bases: TGTGCCAGTAGTATTGGACTGCCTGCGGGGGAGACCCAGTACTTC.

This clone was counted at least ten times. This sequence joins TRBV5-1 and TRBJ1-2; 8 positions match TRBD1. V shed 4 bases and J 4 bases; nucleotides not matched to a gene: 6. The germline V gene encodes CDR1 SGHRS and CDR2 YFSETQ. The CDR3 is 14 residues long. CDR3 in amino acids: CASSPSGTGYGYTF. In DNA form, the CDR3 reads TGCGCCAGCAGCCCTTCGGGGACAGGCTATGGCTACACCTTC. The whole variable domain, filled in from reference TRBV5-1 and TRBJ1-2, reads KAGVTQTPRYLIKTRGQQVTLSCSPISGHRSVSWYQQTPGQGLQFLFEYFSETQRNKGNFPGRFSGRQFSNSRSEMNVSTLELGDSALYLCASSPSGTGYGYTFGSGTRLTVV.

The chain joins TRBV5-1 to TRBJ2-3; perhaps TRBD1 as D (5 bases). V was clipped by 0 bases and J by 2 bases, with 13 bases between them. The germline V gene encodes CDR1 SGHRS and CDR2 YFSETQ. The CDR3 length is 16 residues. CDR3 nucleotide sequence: TGCGCCAGCAGCTTGGCATGGGGCCCAGACACAGATACGCAGTATTTT. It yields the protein CASSLAWGPDTDTQYF.

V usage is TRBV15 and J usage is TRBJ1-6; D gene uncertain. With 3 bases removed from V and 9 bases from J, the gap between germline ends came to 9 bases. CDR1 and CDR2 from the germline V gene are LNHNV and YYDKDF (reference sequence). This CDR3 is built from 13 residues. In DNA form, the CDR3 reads TGTGCCACCAGCAGTGCTGGTAGTTCACCCCTCCACTTT. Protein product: CATSSAGSSPLHF.

The CDR3 DNA follows: TGCGCCAGCAGCTTCCCACAGGGATCCGAGCAGTACTTC. Its translation: CASSFPQGSEQYF. The rearrangement uses TRBV5-1 and TRBJ2-7; TRBD1 is a possible D gene (6 bases). The germline CDR1 and CDR2 sequences are SGHRS and YFSETQ. This CDR3 has 13 residues. The germline V and J ends were trimmed by 2 bases and 6 bases, with 12 bases remaining between them.